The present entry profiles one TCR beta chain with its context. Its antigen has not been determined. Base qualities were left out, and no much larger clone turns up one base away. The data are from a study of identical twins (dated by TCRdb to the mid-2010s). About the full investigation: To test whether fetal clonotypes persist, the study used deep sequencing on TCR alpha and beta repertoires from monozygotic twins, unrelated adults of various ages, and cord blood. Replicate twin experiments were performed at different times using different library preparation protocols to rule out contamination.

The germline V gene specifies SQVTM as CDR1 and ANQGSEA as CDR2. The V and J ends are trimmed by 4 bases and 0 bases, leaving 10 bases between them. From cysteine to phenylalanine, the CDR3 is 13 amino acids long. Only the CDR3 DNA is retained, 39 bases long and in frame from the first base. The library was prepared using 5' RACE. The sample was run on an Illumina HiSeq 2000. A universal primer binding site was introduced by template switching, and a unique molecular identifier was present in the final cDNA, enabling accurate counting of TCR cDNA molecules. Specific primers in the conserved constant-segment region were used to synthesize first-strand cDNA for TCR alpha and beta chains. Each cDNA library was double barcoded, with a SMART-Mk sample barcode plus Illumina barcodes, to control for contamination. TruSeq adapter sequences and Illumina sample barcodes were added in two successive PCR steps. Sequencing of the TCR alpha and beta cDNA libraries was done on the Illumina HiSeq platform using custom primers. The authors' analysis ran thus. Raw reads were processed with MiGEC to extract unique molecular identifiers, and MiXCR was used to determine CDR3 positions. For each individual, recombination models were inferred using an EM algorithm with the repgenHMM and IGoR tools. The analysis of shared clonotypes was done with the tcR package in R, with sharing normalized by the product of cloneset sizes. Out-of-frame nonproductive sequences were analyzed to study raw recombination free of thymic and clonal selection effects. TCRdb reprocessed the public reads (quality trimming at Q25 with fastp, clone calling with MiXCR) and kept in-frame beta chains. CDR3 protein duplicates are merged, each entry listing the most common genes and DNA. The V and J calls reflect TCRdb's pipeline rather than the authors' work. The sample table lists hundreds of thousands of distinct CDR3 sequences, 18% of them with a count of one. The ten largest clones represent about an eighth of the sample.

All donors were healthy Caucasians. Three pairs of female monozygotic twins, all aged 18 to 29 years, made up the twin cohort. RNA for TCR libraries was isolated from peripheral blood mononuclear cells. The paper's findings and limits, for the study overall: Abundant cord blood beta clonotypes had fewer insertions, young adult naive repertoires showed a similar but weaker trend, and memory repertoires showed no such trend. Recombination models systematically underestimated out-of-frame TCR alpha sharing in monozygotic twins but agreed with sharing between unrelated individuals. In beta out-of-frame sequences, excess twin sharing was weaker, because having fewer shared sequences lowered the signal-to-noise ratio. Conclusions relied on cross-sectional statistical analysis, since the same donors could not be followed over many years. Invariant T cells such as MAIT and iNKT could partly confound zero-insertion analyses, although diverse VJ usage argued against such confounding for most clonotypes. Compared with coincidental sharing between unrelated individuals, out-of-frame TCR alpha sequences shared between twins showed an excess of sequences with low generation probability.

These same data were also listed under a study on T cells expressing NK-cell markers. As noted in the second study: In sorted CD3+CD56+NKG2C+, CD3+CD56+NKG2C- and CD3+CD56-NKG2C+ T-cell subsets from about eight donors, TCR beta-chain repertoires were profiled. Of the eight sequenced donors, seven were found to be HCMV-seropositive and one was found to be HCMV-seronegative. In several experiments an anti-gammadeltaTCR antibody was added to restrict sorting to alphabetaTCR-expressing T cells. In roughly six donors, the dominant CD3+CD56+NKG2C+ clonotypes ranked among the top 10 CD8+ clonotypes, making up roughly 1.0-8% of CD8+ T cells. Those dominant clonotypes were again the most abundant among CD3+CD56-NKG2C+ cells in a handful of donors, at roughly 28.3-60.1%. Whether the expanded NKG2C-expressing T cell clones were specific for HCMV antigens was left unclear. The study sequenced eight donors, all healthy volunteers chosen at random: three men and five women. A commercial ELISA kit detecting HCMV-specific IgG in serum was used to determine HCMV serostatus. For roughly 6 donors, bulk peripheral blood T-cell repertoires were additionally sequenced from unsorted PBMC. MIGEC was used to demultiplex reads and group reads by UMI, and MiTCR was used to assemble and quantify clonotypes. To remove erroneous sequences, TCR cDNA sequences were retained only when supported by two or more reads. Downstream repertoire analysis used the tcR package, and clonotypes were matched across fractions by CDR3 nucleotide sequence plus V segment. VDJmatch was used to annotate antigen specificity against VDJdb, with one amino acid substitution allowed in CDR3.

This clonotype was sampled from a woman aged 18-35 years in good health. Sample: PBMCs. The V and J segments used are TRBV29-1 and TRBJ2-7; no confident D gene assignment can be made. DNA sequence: TGCAGCGTTGTTAAGGGATCCTCCTACGAGCAGTACTTC. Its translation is CSVVKGSSYEQYF.